The clone carrying this T cell receptor beta chain has a single count. The antigen remains undetermined. The same CDR3 arises from other DNA sequences in this sample as well. The entry originates in a study of beta chain features in type 1 diabetes. Central memory, naive, regulatory and stem cell-like memory CD4+ cells were sorted by CD45RO/CCR7/CD25/CD127/CD95/CD27. Findings of the study overall: TCRB CDR3s were moderately but significantly shorter in Type 1 diabetes patients in all four CD4+ subsets. Individuals with type 1 diabetes displayed fewer insertions and more deletions at VDJ junctions.

Investigators reverse transcribed all isolated RNA, so they sequenced expressed TCRB transcripts. Naive, central memory and regulatory T cell samples averaged around 3.5 million immunoSEQ reads each. Using immunoSEQ multiplex PCR, the repertoire was profiled, and TCRdb retains in-frame clones only, with some absent. This repertoire shows under 450,000 clones, over 11% found once; its top ten account for around 0.035%. The sequenced sample was naive CD4+ T cells from blood. The source of this sequence is a man aged 25-45 years in good health.

DNA for the CDR3: TGTGCCACCAGCAGAGATTTAGGGGCAGAGACCCAGTACTTC. Its protein is CATSRDLGAETQYF. The chain uses TRBV15 and TRBJ2-5, with a tentative D call TRBD1 (5 bases). The V end was cut by 0 bases, the J end by 4 bases, with 9 bases between. This CDR3 contains 14 residues. Germline V gives CDR1 LNHNV, CDR2 YYDKDF (reference sequence).